Listed below are T cell receptor beta chains from one sample, sequenced in a study of beta chain features in type 1 diabetes. Clones were sequenced by immunoSEQ multiplex PCR, and TCRdb holds only the in-frame ones, with some missing. Among under 250,000 clones listed, about 11% were seen once. Sequenced input: central memory CD4+ T cells from blood. These receptors came from a man between 18 and 35 years old in good health. CDR3s include the opening cysteine and the closing phenylalanine or tryptophan. A D gene is named only where the DNA matches it firmly. Some rows have no size entry. The others give once, few or many, or a class for an expanded clone.

CAISEQGPTNYGYTF | TGTGCCATCAGTGAACAGGGCCCCACTAACTATGGCTACACCTTC | TRBJ1-2 | NA | TRBV10-3 | NA
CATSRDKQGPYEKLFF | TGTGCCACCAGCAGGGACAAACAGGGCCCCTATGAAAAACTGTTTTTT | TRBJ1-4 | NA | TRBV15 | few
CASSTTHGYTIYF | TGTGCCAGCAGTACAACACATGGGTACACCATATATTTT | TRBJ1-3 | NA | TRBV7-9 | few
CATAKENTGELFF | TGTGCGACGGCCAAGGAGAACACCGGGGAGCTGTTTTTT | TRBJ2-2 | NA | TRBV19 | few
CASSEYSLEQFF | TGTGCCAGCAGTGAATATAGTCTAGAGCAGTTCTTC | TRBJ2-1 | NA | TRBV25-1 | few
CASSYSRRGEKLFF | TGTGCCAGCAGTTACTCGAGACGTGGGGAAAAACTGTTTTTT | TRBJ1-4 | NA | TRBV6-5 | few
CSVKPGQSTDTQYF | TGCAGCGTTAAACCGGGACAGAGCACAGATACGCAGTATTTT | TRBJ2-3 | TRBD1 | TRBV29-1 | few
CASSARDRVREQYF | TGTGCCAGCAGTGCCCGGGACAGGGTTCGCGAGCAGTACTTC | TRBJ2-7 | TRBD1 | TRBV27 | NA
CASSGQINEKLFF | TGTGCCAGCAGCGGGCAGATTAATGAAAAACTGTTTTTT | TRBJ1-4 | NA | TRBV7-9 | few
CASSASLPLDTQYF | TGTGCCAGCAGCGCGAGCCTGCCATTGGATACGCAGTATTTT | TRBJ2-3 | NA | TRBV9 | few
CAWSPGRAIGYGYTF | TGTGCCTGGAGCCCGGGGAGGGCAATCGGCTATGGCTACACCTTC | TRBJ1-2 | NA | TRBV30 | many
CASSYPGTEKLFF | TGTGCCAGCAGTTACCCCGGCACGGAAAAACTGTTTTTT | TRBJ1-4 | NA | TRBV6-6 | NA
CASSPPGTGVYEQYF | TGTGCCAGCAGTCCCCCCGGGACTGGCGTCTACGAGCAGTACTTC | TRBJ2-7 | NA | TRBV6-6 | few
CAWGTSWNEQYF | TGTGCCTGGGGGACTAGCTGGAACGAGCAGTACTTC | TRBJ2-7 | TRBD2 | TRBV30 | few
CASGLRDRATDTQYF | TGCGCCAGCGGCCTCCGGGACAGGGCCACAGATACGCAGTATTTT | TRBJ2-3 | TRBD1 | TRBV4-3 | many
CASSDWGADQPQHF | TGTGCCAGCAGTGACTGGGGAGCGGACCAGCCCCAGCATTTT | TRBJ1-5 | NA | TRBV2 | few